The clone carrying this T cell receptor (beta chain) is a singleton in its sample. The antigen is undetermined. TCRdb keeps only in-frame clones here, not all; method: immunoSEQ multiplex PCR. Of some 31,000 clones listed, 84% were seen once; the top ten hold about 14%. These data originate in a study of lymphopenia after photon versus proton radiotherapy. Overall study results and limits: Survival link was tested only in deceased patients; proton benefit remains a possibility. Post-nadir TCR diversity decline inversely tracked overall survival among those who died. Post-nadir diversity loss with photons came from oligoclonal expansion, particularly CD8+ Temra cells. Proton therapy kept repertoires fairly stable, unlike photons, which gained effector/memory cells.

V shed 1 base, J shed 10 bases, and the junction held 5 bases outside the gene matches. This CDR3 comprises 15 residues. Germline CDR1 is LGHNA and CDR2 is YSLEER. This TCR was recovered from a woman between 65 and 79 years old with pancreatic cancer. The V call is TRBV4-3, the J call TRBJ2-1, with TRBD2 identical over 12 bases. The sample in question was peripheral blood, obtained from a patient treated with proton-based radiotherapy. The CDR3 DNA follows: TGCGCCAGCAGCCAAGGACTAGCGGGAGCACGGGAGCAGTTCTTC. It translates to CASSQGLAGAREQFF.